This T cell receptor beta chain was recorded in a study of cytomegalovirus exposure and HLA in healthy donors. Whole-study context: Among about 200 million T cells, an earlier analysis found 90 million to 130 million unique TCR beta sequences. Overall study findings and caveats: Later on, an analysis tied about 17,000 TCR beta sequences to HLA alleles at 0.05 false discovery rate.

Note on this clone: Its antigen is not known.

In germline, CDR1 is SGHRS, CDR2 YFSETQ. V dropped 4 bases and J dropped 7; count of bases not matched to a gene: 2. This CDR3 spans 14 amino acids. PCR was performed using 60 Vbeta and 13 Jbeta primers. Libraries were prepared by immunoSEQ multiplex PCR; TCRdb keeps only in-frame clonotypes and omits some of them. This table lists 190,000 or so clones. Sequenced: PBMCs. The sequence was collected from a boy younger than 18 in good health and CMV-seronegative. The rearrangement links TRBV5-1 to TRBJ1-6; 10 nucleotides line up with TRBD1. CDR3 nucleotides: TGCGCCAGCAGCCCGGGACAGGGGAATTCACCCCTCCACTTT. It encodes CASSPGQGNSPLHF.